The 29 T cell receptor beta chains below were found in one sample sequenced in a study of shared clonotypes between healthy human individuals. Data came from immunoSEQ multiplex PCR; TCRdb stores just in-frame clones and leaves some out. The sample has 800,000 to 1,200,000 clones; 75% to 85% are singletons. The sample comprised memory CD4+ T cells from PBMCs. The subset: CD45RA-negative fraction. These receptors all come from a man aged 18 to 30 in good health. Some clones in this sample may be carry-over from other donors' samples.

The chain is built from TRBV6-5 and TRBJ2-2, with 7 positions matching TRBD1. The germline V gene encodes CDR1 MNHEY and CDR2 SVGAGI. The trim removed 4 bases at V and 8 bases at J, leaving 13 bases unmatched. The CDR3 spans 16 residues. CDR3 sequence (DNA): TGTGCCAGCAGTTCTCCTGCACAGGGGCCCTATGGGGAGCTGTTTTTT. Translating it yields CASSSPAQGPYGELFF.

The chain joins TRBV11-2 to TRBJ2-7, with 8 nucleotides matching TRBD1. Losses at the gene ends were 5 bases for V and 2 bases for J; bases not matched to a gene: 8. This CDR3 spans 15 amino acids. The germline gives CDR1 SGHAT, CDR2 FQNNGV. The CDR3 DNA reads as TGTGCCAGCAGCGCTGGGACAGGCCCGACCTACGAGCAGTACTTC. Amino acids: CASSAGTGPTYEQYF. The whole variable domain, filled in from reference TRBV11-2 and TRBJ2-7, reads EAGVAQSPRYKIIEKRQSVAFWCNPISGHATLYWYQQILGQGPKLLIQFQNNGVVDDSQLPKDRFSAERLKGVDSTLKIQPAKLEDSAVYLCASSAGTGPTYEQYFGPGTRLTVT.

V gene TRBV2 combines with J gene TRBJ1-4, with D hard to call. V dropped 5 bases and J dropped 3 bases, with 10 bases sitting between them. Germline V gene lookup returns CDR1 SNHLY and CDR2 FYNNEI. This CDR3 comprises 14 residues. The DNA for the CDR3 is TGTGCCAGCAGTCCGGAGGTAGCTAATGAAAAACTGTTTTTT. Protein product: CASSPEVANEKLFF. The entire variable domain, with the rest obtained from reference TRBV2 and TRBJ1-4, is as follows: EPEVTQTPSHQVTQMGQEVILRCVPISNHLYFYWYRQILGQKVEFLVSFYNNEISEKSEIFDDQFSVERPDGSNFTLKIRSTKLEDSAMYFCASSPEVANEKLFFGSGTQLSVL.

This clone was seen a few times. The chain joins TRBV2 to TRBJ2-1; TRBD2 aligns across 11 bases. This CDR3 region has 15 residues. The trim removed 8 bases at V and 5 bases at J, leaving 8 bases unmatched. CDR1 and CDR2 from the germline V gene are SNHLY and FYNNEI. The CDR3 is CASSETSGTHNEQFF. The DNA for the CDR3 is TGTGCCAGCTCTGAGACTAGCGGGACCCACAATGAGCAGTTCTTC. Complete variable domain (other parts from reference TRBV2 and TRBJ2-1): EPEVTQTPSHQVTQMGQEVILRCVPISNHLYFYWYRQILGQKVEFLVSFYNNEISEKSEIFDDQFSVERPDGSNFTLKIRSTKLEDSAMYFCASSETSGTHNEQFFGPGTRLTVL.

Only a few counts were recorded for this clone. This chain uses TRBV10-3 with TRBJ2-2; 9 bases map to TRBD1. V shed 6 bases, J shed 6 bases, and the junction held 11 bases outside the gene matches. CDR1 and CDR2 from the germline V gene are ENHRY and SYGVKD. The CDR3 runs to 16 residues. CDR3 DNA sequence: TGTGCCATCAGGGCGGGGACAGGGAAAGCGGCCGGGGAGCTGTTTTTT. This encodes CAIRAGTGKAAGELFF.

The gene calls are TRBV6-6 and TRBJ2-1; 9 bases fit TRBD1. Looked up from germline, CDR1 is MNHNY and CDR2 is SVGAGI (reference sequence). This CDR3 region has 15 residues. The V gene end was trimmed by 6 bases and the J gene end by 5 bases; junction bases not matched to a gene: 8. The CDR3 coding sequence is TGTGCCAGCAGGAGCCTGGACAGGGGCGACAATGAGCAGTTCTTC. It yields the protein CASRSLDRGDNEQFF.

The chain joins TRBV6-1 to TRBJ1-1, with a tentative D call TRBD1 (6 bases). CDR1 and CDR2 from the germline V gene are MNHNS and SASEGT. This CDR3 contains 14 residues. Trimming took off 1 base at V and 5 bases at J, with 11 bases between the two ends. The CDR3 DNA reads as TGTGCCAGCAGTGAAGACAGGGCAAGGACTGAAGCTTTCTTT. It encodes CASSEDRARTEAFF.

This chain uses TRBV5-1 with TRBJ1-4; no clear D. Trimming took off 3 bases at V and 6 bases at J, with 12 bases between the two ends. Looked up from germline, CDR1 is SGHRS and CDR2 is YFSETQ. The CDR3 has 14 amino acids. The CDR3 coding sequence is TGCGCCAGCAGCTCACAGCCACCAGATGAAAAACTGTTTTTT. Its protein product is CASSSQPPDEKLFF.

V and J are TRBV23-1 and TRBJ1-1; possible D gene TRBD1, 5 bases. TRBV23-1 is annotated as an ORF whose role is uncertain. V gave up 7 bases and J gave up 1 base, with 10 bases separating them. The CDR3 has 13 residues. CDR3 loop: CASTRAGNTEAFF. The CDR3 DNA sequence: TGCGCCAGCACCAGGGCTGGGAACACTGAAGCTTTCTTT.

The gene calls are TRBV7-2 and TRBJ2-1; D uncertain. Per the germline V gene, CDR1 is SGHTA and CDR2 is FQGNSA. V gave up 3 bases and J gave up 6 bases, with 15 bases separating them. The CDR3 covers 15 residues. The CDR3 here is CASSFQIISRNEQFF. CDR3 nucleotides: TGTGCCAGCAGCTTCCAAATAATTTCGCGCAATGAGCAGTTCTTC. Together with reference TRBV7-2 and TRBJ2-1, the CDR3 gives the full variable domain: GAGVSQSPSNKVTEKGKDVELRCDPISGHTALYWYRQSLGQGLEFLIYFQGNSAPDKSGLPSDRFSAERTGGSVSTLTIQRTQQEDSAVYLCASSFQIISRNEQFFGPGTRLTVL.

V and J are TRBV28 and TRBJ2-7, with 9 bases lining up with TRBD2. CDR3 length: 15 amino acids. Germline CDR1 and CDR2: MDHEN and SYDVKM. J lost 2 bases, V lost 5 bases, and 7 bases had no gene match. The CDR3 is CASSTPGLAAYEQYF. The CDR3 bases are TGTGCCAGCAGTACCCCGGGACTAGCCGCCTACGAGCAGTACTTC. The full variable domain, completed using reference TRBV28 and TRBJ2-7, is DVKVTQSSRYLVKRTGEKVFLECVQDMDHENMFWYRQDPGLGLRLIYFSYDVKMKEKGDIPEGYSVSREKKERFSLILESASTNQTSMYLCASSTPGLAAYEQYFGPGTRLTVT.

This clone was recorded at least ten times. Within the sample, other DNA sequences also encode this same CDR3. The chain combines TRBV28 with TRBJ1-2; D remains unclear. Trimming removed 5 bases at V and 2 bases at J, with 9 bases between. CDR1 MDHEN and CDR2 SYDVKM come from the germline V gene. This CDR3 spans 13 amino acids. The CDR3 region is CASSPPGNYGYTF. The CDR3 nucleotides read TGTGCCAGCAGTCCCCCGGGGAACTATGGCTACACCTTC.

The J gene is TRBJ2-2, the V gene TRBV18; maybe TRBD1 (5 bases). This CDR3 has 14 residues. Per the germline V gene, CDR1 is KGHSH and CDR2 is LQKENI. The ends were cut back, 3 bases at V and 6 bases at J, with 11 bases in the middle. CDR3 in amino acids: CASSPSRESGELFF. The CDR3 bases are TGTGCCAGCTCACCTTCCAGGGAATCCGGGGAGCTGTTTTTT. Variable domain in full (rest from reference TRBV18 and TRBJ2-2): NAGVMQNPRHLVRRRGQEARLRCSPMKGHSHVYWYRQLPEEGLKFMVYLQKENIIDESGMPKERFSAEFPKEGPSILRIQQVVRGDSAAYFCASSPSRESGELFFGEGSRLTVL.

The chain uses TRBV18 and TRBJ2-7; tentative D call: TRBD2 (7 bases). Trimming took 3 bases from V and 6 from J, leaving 15 bases between them. The CDR3 is made up of 14 amino acids. Germline CDR1 and CDR2: KGHSH and LQKENI. CDR3 sequence reads: CASSPGGAPVEQYF. DNA of the CDR3: TGTGCCAGCTCACCGGGGGGGGCCCCTGTCGAGCAGTACTTC. The whole variable domain, filled in from reference TRBV18 and TRBJ2-7, reads NAGVMQNPRHLVRRRGQEARLRCSPMKGHSHVYWYRQLPEEGLKFMVYLQKENIIDESGMPKERFSAEFPKEGPSILRIQQVVRGDSAAYFCASSPGGAPVEQYFGPGTRLTVT.

The V gene is TRBV5-6, the J gene TRBJ2-3, with D perhaps matching TRBD2 (5 bases). This CDR3 has 13 residues. V lost 4 bases and J 5 bases, leaving 11 bases between the germline ends. Germline CDR1 reads SGHDT; CDR2 reads YYEEEE. For the CDR3, the DNA is TGTGCCAGCAGCGTCCGGGGAATAGATACGCAGTATTTT. The encoded protein is CASSVRGIDTQYF.

V usage is TRBV5-1 and J usage is TRBJ2-7; 9 bases line up with TRBD2. J was trimmed by 5 bases and V by 0 bases; bases with no gene match: 6. CDR1 SGHRS and CDR2 YFSETQ come from the germline V gene. This CDR3 has 15 amino acids. In DNA, the CDR3 is TGCGCCAGCAGCTTGGCACTAGCGGGTATCGACGAGCAGTACTTC. Translation gives CASSLALAGIDEQYF.

The gene calls are TRBV12-5 and TRBJ2-2; weak D call: TRBD1 (6 bases). Trimming pared 1 base from V and 2 bases from J, leaving 11 bases between. Germline V gene data show CDR1 as LGHNT and CDR2 as FRNRAP. The CDR3 covers 16 residues. In DNA form, the CDR3 reads TGTGCTAGTGGTTTGGGGGACACAGCAAACACCGGGGAGCTGTTTTTT. This codes for CASGLGDTANTGELFF.

J is TRBJ1-2 and V is TRBV18; D call uncertain. The CDR3 has 14 residues. The germline CDR1 and CDR2 sequences are KGHSH and LQKENI. Trimming took 6 bases from V and 3 from J, leaving 14 bases between them. In DNA, the CDR3 is TGTGCCAGCTCCCACCGGGGTATCGACTATGGCTACACCTTC. This encodes CASSHRGIDYGYTF.

This chain links TRBV4-3 with TRBJ2-1, with D tentatively TRBD1 (6 bases). Germline V gives CDR1 LGHNA, CDR2 YSLEER. V was trimmed by 2 bases and J by 9 bases, leaving 11 bases between them. The CDR3 is 13 amino acids. This chain's CDR3 is CASSQPQGGEQFF. The CDR3 DNA sequence: TGCGCCAGCAGCCAACCACAGGGTGGTGAGCAGTTCTTC.

The V gene is TRBV10-3, the J gene TRBJ2-7; possible D gene TRBD2, 5 bases. V was clipped by 9 bases and J by 4 bases, with 7 bases between them. Germline CDR1 and CDR2: ENHRY and SYGVKD. CDR3 size: 10 residues. The CDR3 DNA reads as TGTGCCATAGGGAGTTACGAGCAGTACTTC. Its protein product is CAIGSYEQYF.

This clone was observed once. This chain links TRBV10-3 with TRBJ1-2, with D tentatively TRBD1 (5 bases). Germline V gene sequence: CDR1 ENHRY, CDR2 SYGVKD. V was trimmed by 3 bases and J by 4 bases, leaving 18 bases between them. The CDR3 is 16 residues long. The CDR3 bases are TGTGCCATCAGTGACCCCAGAGGGGAGGTAATCTATGGCTACACCTTC. Translated: CAISDPRGEVIYGYTF.

As concerns this clone: A far larger clone is a single base away, which makes a read error likely. Other DNA sequences in the sample encode the same CDR3. The gene calls are TRBV7-2 and TRBJ2-1; 10 bases are shared with TRBD2. Germline trimming cut 1 base from V and 6 bases from J; bases unmatched to any gene: 0. The CDR3 contains 14 residues. CDR1 and CDR2 from the germline V gene are SGHTA and FQGNSA. CDR3 bases: TGTGCCAGCAGCTTAGGGACTAGCGGCAATGAGCAGTTCTTC. It specifies CASSLGTSGNEQFF.

The chain links TRBV27 to TRBJ1-1; D is undetermined. Germline V gene lookup returns CDR1 MNHEY and CDR2 SMNVEV (reference sequence). This CDR3 comprises 17 residues. V lost 2 bases, J lost 0 bases, and 16 bases lay in between. The CDR3 loop is CASSLTPLGYLNTEAFF. Written as DNA, the CDR3 is TGTGCCAGCAGTTTAACCCCGTTGGGGTACTTGAACACTGAAGCTTTCTTT.

Only a few counts were recorded for this clone. The rearrangement links TRBV20-1 to TRBJ2-1; no firm D call. Germline-derived CDR1 and CDR2 are DFQATT and SNEGSKA (reference sequence). The germline V and J ends were trimmed by 6 bases and 7 bases, with 10 bases remaining between them. The CDR3 runs 11 residues. The CDR3 sequence: CSAPDLNEQFF. The CDR3 DNA reads TGCAGTGCACCGGACCTTAATGAGCAGTTCTTC.

As for this clone: This sample also contains other DNA sequences that code for the same CDR3. The rearrangement uses TRBV5-1 and TRBJ2-5, with D possibly matching TRBD2 (5 bases). The germline V gene encodes CDR1 SGHRS and CDR2 YFSETQ. The V gene lost 0 bases and the J gene lost 1 base, with 7 bases spanning the gap. CDR3 length: 14 amino acids. Here the CDR3 DNA reads TGCGCCAGCAGCTTGGGTCTAGCCCAAGAGACCCAGTACTTC. Protein: CASSLGLAQETQYF.

V is TRBV27 and J is TRBJ2-7; tentatively, D is TRBD1 (6 bases). Per the germline V gene, CDR1 is MNHEY and CDR2 is SMNVEV (reference sequence). V was shortened by 4 bases and J by 2 bases, with 18 bases between the two germline ends. The length of the CDR3 is 16 residues. The CDR3 reads CASSSPAGTLTYEQYF. Written as DNA, the CDR3 is TGTGCCAGCAGTTCCCCCGCAGGGACACTCACCTACGAGCAGTACTTC.

The J gene is TRBJ1-3, the V gene TRBV4-2; D uncertain. The CDR3 runs to 14 residues. V was shortened by 4 bases and J by 0 bases, with 7 bases between the two germline ends. CDR1 is LGHNA and CDR2 is YNFKEQ in the germline V gene. Written as DNA, the CDR3 is TGTGCCAGCAGCCCCGCAGACTCTGGAAACACCATATATTTT. This translates into CASSPADSGNTIYF.

This clone was observed a single time. The chain has TRBV5-4 and TRBJ2-5; 8 bases agree with TRBD2. V lost 10 bases to trimming and J lost 2 bases; unmatched junction nucleotides: 7. Germline-derived CDR1 and CDR2 are SGHNT and YYREEE (reference sequence). This CDR3 is 13 amino acids long. CDR3 sequence (DNA): TGTGCCGCCTCCACTAGCGGACAAGAGACCCAGTACTTC. Its translation: CAASTSGQETQYF.

This clone was counted a few times. The J gene is TRBJ2-3, the V gene TRBV14; D remains ambiguous. Germline lookup yields CDR1 SGHDN and CDR2 FVKESK. Trimming took 1 base from V and 2 from J, leaving 13 bases between them. The CDR3 loop spans 16 amino acids. CDR3 nucleotide sequence: TGTGCCAGCAGCCAAGGGCGGCAACCATCCACAGATACGCAGTATTTT. Its translation: CASSQGRQPSTDTQYF. Full variable domain (outside the CDR3, taken from reference TRBV14 and TRBJ2-3): EAGVTQFPSHSVIEKGQTVTLRCDPISGHDNLYWYRRVMGKEIKFLLHFVKESKQDESGMPNNRFLAERTGGTYSTLKVQPAELEDSGVYFCASSQGRQPSTDTQYFGPGTRLTVL.